This T cell receptor beta chain was recovered during a study of T cells in Graves' hyperthyroidism and ophthalmopathy. The wider study: Initial diagnosis, before any treatment, was when peripheral blood was collected.

The study based diagnoses on clinical symptoms, serum thyroxine and TRAb, thyroid ultrasound and orbital computed tomography. General study points: A 13 V-J signature model discriminated ophthalmopathy versus stable hyperthyroidism.

RNA transcripts yielded amplified TCR beta CDR3 regions. Carried out on the TCR CDR3, a first-round RT-PCR used the HTBI primer set. TCRdb used MiXCR to reprocess the multiplex PCR reads, holding one entry per CDR3 protein. In the table there are 500,000 to 600,000 distinct CDR3 sequences, less than 20% of which are singletons. The V end lost 1 base, the J end lost 7 bases, and 17 bases lay between the germline ends. The CDR3 spans 16 residues. The germline gives CDR1 DFQATT, CDR2 SNEGSKA (reference sequence). As regards this clonotype: Antigen specificity is unknown.

J is TRBJ1-6 and V is TRBV20-1, with D perhaps TRBD1 (6 bases). This sequence was found in a middle-aged man with Graves' ophthalmopathy. The sequencing sample was made of blood. The CDR3 region is CSARGVGAARNSPLHF. DNA of the CDR3: TGCAGTGCTAGAGGGGTGGGGGCAGCACGAAATTCACCCCTCCACTTT.